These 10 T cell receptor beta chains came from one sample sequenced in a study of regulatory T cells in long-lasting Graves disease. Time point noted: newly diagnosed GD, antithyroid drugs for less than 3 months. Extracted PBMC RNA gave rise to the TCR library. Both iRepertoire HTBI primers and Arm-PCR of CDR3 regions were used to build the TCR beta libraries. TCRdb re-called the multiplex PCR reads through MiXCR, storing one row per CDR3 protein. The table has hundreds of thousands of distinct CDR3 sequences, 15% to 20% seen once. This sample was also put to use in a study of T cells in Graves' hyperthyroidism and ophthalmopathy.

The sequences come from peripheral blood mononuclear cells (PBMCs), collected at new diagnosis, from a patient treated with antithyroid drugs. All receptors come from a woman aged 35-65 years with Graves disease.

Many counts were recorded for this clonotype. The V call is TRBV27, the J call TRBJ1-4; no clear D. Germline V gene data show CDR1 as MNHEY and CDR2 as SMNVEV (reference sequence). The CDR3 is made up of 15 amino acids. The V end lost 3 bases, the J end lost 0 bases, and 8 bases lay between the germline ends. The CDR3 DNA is TGTGCCAGCAGTTTCGGCGGCGCAACTAATGAAAAACTGTTTTTT. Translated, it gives CASSFGGATNEKLFF.

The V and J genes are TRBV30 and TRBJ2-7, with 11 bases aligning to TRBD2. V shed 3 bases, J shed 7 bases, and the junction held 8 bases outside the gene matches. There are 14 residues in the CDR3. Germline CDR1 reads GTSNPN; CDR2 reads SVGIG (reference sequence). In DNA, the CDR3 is TGTGCCTGGAGCAATAGCGGGGGGGCCCGAGAGCAGTACTTC. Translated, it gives CAWSNSGGAREQYF.

The CDR3 is CASSGGREGGWFEAFF. CDR3 sequence (DNA): TGTGCCAGCAGCGGGGGCAGAGAGGGAGGGTGGTTTGAAGCTTTCTTT. The rearrangement links TRBV3-1 to TRBJ1-1, with D tentatively TRBD1 (6 bases). Germline loops: CDR1 LGHDT, CDR2 YNNKEL (reference sequence). V was pared by 5 bases and J by 7 bases, with 23 bases between. The CDR3 runs 16 residues.

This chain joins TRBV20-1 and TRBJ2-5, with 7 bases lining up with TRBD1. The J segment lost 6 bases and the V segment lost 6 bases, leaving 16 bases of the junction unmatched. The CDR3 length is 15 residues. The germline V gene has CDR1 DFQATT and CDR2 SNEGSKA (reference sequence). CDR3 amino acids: CSATISGTDGKTQYF. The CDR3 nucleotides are TGCAGTGCCACTATATCCGGGACAGATGGAAAGACCCAGTACTTC.

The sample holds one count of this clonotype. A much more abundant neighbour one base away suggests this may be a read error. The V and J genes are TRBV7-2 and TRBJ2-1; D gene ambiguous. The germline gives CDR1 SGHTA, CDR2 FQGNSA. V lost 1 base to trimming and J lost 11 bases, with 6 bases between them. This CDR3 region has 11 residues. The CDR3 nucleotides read TGTGCCAGCAGCTTAGTGGTCAAGCAGTTCTTC. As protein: CASSLVVKQFF. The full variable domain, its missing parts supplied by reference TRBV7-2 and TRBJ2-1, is GAGVSQSPSNKVTEKGKDVELRCDPISGHTALYWYRQSLGQGLEFLIYFQGNSAPDKSGLPSDRFSAERTGGSVSTLTIQRTQQEDSAVYLCASSLVVKQFFGPGTRLTVL.

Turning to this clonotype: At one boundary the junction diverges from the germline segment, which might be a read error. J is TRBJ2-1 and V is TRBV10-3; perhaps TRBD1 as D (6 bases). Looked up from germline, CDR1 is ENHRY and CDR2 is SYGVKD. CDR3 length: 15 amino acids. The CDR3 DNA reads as TGTGCCATCAGTGAGGGGGGCAGGGGTGGCAATGAGCAGCTCTTC. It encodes CAISEGGRGGNEQLF.

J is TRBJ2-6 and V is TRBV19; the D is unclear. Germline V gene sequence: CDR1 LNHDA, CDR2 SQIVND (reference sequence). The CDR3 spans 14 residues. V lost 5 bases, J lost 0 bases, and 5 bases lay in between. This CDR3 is CASSVDSGANVLTF. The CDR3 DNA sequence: TGTGCCAGTAGTGTGGACTCTGGGGCCAACGTCCTGACTTTC.

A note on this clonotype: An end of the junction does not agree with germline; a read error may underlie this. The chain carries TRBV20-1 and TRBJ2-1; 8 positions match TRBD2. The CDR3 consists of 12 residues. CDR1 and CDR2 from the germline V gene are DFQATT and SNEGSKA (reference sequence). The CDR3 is CSAAREGNEQSF. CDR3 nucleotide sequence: TGCAGTGCTGCCCGGGAGGGGAATGAGCAGTCCTTC.

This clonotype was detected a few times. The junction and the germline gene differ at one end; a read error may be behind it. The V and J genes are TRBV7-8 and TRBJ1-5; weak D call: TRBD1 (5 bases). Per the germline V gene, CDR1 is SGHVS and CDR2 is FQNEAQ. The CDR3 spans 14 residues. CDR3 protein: CASSLGRSNRPQHF. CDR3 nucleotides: TGTGCCAGCAGCTTGGGGCGTAGCAATCGGCCCCAGCATTTT.

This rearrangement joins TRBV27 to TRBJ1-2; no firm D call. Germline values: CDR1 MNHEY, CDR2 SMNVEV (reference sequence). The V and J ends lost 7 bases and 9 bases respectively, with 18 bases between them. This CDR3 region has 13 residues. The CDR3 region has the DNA TGTGCCAGCAAGAAAACGGGTCCAGGAAGCTACACCTTC. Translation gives CASKKTGPGSYTF.